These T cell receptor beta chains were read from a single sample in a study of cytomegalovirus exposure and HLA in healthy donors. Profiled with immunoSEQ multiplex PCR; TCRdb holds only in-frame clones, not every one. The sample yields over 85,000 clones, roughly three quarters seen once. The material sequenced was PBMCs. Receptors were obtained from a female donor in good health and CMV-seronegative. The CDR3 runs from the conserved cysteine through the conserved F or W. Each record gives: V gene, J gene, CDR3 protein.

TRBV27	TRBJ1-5	CASSYGSSNQPQHF
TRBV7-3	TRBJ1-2	CASNYLGQGDPHNYGYTF
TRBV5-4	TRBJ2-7	CASSLDSGGIYEQYF
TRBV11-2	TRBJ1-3	CASSSLPGNTIYF
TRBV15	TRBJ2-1	CATADTGTSGKGNNEQFF
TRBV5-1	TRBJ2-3	CASSTGLAGVLVDTQYF
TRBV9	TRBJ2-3	CASSARLAGRTDTQYF
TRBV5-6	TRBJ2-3	CASSPVRGYSYTQYF
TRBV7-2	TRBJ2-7	CASSYSRTGASEQYF
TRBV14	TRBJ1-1	CASSQEGQGGAEAFF
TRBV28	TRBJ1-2	CASSLEGARGYTF
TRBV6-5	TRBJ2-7	CASSYSGGTYEQYF
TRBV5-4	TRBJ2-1	CASSLLAGGKNEQFF
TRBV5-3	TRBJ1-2	CARSSRRDTGLNYGYTF
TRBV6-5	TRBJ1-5	CASSYSNANQPQHF
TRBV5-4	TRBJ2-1	CASSFGWGSDNEQFF
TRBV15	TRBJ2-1	CATSRGPGQGNVLSYNEQFF
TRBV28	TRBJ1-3	CASSTGYSGNTIYF
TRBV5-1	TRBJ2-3	CASSLDPSRLAATDTQYF
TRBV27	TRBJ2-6	CASSRTTGDGANVLTF
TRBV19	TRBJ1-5	CASSIGAGGGSNQPQHF
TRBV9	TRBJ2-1	CASSLGGGNNEQFF
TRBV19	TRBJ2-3	CASRQPGLTDTQYF
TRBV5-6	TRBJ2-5	CASSLWGGGGRETQYF
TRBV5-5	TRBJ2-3	CASSLGLELTDTQYF
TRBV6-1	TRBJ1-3	CASSRTGSGNTIYF
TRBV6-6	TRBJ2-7	CASSSRRHEQYF
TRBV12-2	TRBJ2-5	CASRKDSSGEETQYF